The clone carrying this T cell receptor (beta chain) has at least ten counts. Its antigen is unidentified. The record originates from a study of early T cells in non-severe SARS-CoV-2 infection. Study results and limitations: There was a bias toward anti-spike CD8 responses in VDJdb matching, which missed private and CD4 specificities.

Researchers attached unique molecular identifiers to individual cDNA molecules. MiXCR was run by TCRdb on the 5' RACE reads, yielding one entry per CDR3 protein. The table includes about 80,000 distinct CDR3 sequences, approximately 12% detected once. Trimming took 3 bases from V and 8 from J; bases not matched to a gene: 13. CDR1 and CDR2 (germline): SGHRS, YFSETQ. CDR3 size: 16 residues. The receptor was isolated from an adult who was a healthcare worker with PCR-confirmed SARS-CoV-2 infection or an uninfected control (not recorded which). The sequencing sample was made of whole blood. The gene calls are TRBV5-1 and TRBJ2-1; 8 nucleotides match TRBD1. The CDR3 sequence: CASSSIHRGSEYEQFF. The CDR3 DNA reads as TGCGCCAGCAGCTCGATTCACAGGGGGTCAGAGTATGAGCAGTTCTTC.